This T cell receptor beta chain was recovered during a study of vaccination effects on CD4 cells after COVID-19. Overall study: Post-vaccine sample collection fell at a median of 72 days after the second dose. General study results and limits: Infection-derived and vaccine-derived clones contracted markedly late after vaccination.

Trimming removed 3 bases at V and 10 bases at J, with 16 bases between. Looked up from germline, CDR1 is MGHRA and CDR2 is YSYEKL. This CDR3 contains 15 residues. Antigen-specific CD4+ T cell clonotypes were called by their expansion after viral peptide-pool culture in ViraFEST. The culture ran for around ten days before CD4+ T cells were isolated. All participants had two doses of either the BNT162b2 or mRNA-1273 vaccine. Nucleocapsid antibodies stayed negative before and after vaccination, showing no earlier SARS-CoV-2 infection. They grew approximately 2.1 million PBMC in each well, adding about 9.5 IU/ml IL-2 and 10 ug/ml peptides. On this clone itself: Its cognate antigen is unknown.

Data came from immunoSEQ multiplex PCR; TCRdb stores just in-frame clones and leaves some out. The table has roughly 68,000 clones, 74% seen once. This specimen was CD4+ T cells from PBMCs cultured with HCoV-229E spike peptides, taken after COVID-19 vaccination. This rearrangement joins TRBV4-1 to TRBJ1-6; D possibly corresponds to TRBD1 (6 bases). The TCR originated in a human donor who received a COVID-19 vaccine. CDR3 nucleotides: TGCGCCAGCAGCCAGCAACAGGGCTCAGGATCACCCCTCCACTTT. It specifies CASSQQQGSGSPLHF.